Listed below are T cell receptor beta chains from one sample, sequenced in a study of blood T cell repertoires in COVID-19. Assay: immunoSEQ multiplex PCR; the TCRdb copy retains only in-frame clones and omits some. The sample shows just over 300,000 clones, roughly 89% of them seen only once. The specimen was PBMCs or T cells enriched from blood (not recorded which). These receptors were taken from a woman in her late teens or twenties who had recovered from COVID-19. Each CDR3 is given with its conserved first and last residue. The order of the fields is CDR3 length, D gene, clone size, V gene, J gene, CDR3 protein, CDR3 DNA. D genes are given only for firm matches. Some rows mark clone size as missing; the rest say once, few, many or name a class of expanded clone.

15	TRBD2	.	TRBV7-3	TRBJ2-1	CASSLSPGGPNEQFF	TGTGCCAGCAGCTTATCCCCGGGGGGGCCCAATGAGCAGTTCTTC
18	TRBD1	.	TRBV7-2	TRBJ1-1	CASSLTGVDRGLNTEAFF	TGTGCCAGCAGCTTAACGGGAGTAGACAGGGGGTTGAACACTGAAGCTTTCTTT
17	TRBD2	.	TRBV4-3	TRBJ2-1	CASSQPPAGGIVNEQFF	TGCGCCAGCAGCCAACCCCCAGCGGGAGGAATCGTGAATGAGCAGTTCTTC
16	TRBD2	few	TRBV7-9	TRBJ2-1	CASSKALAGEDNEQFF	TGTGCCAGCAGCAAGGCCCTAGCGGGAGAGGACAATGAGCAGTTCTTC
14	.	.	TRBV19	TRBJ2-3	CASSMRTVTDTQYF	TGTGCCAGTAGTATGCGGACAGTCACAGATACGCAGTATTTT
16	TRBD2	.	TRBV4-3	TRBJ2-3	CASSHVLAGVVDTQYF	TGCGCCAGCAGCCACGTTCTAGCGGGAGTTGTAGATACGCAGTATTTT
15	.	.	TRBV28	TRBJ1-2	CASSPTDRVMLGYTF	TGTGCCAGCAGTCCGACGGACAGAGTAATGCTAGGCTACACCTTC
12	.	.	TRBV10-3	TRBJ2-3	CAISDVTDTQYF	TGTGCCATCAGTGACGTCACAGATACGCAGTATTTT
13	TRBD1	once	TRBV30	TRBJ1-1	CAWSLGQGAVAFF	TGTGCCTGGAGTCTCGGACAGGGGGCTGTAGCTTTCTTT
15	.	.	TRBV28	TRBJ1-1	CASSSPGQVNTEAFF	TGTGCCAGCAGTTCCCCCGGACAAGTAAACACTGAAGCTTTCTTT
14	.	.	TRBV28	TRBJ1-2	CASCGVTANYGYTF	TGTGCCAGTTGCGGGGTAACAGCTAACTATGGCTACACCTTC
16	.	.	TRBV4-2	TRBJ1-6	CASSQVWTDYNSPLHF	TGTGCCAGCAGCCAAGTCTGGACAGACTATAATTCACCCCTCCACTTT
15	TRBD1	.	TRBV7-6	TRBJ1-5	CASSLQGESNQPQHF	TGTGCCAGCAGCTTACAGGGGGAGAGCAATCAGCCCCAGCATTTT
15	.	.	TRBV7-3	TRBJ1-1	CASSLSGLRGTEAFF	TGTGCCAGCAGCTTAAGTGGCCTGAGGGGGACTGAAGCTTTCTTT
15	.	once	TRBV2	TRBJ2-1	CASSPRVASYNEQFF	TGTGCCAGCAGTCCCAGGGTGGCGTCCTACAATGAGCAGTTCTTC
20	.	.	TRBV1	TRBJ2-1	CTSSQGFSGGPTGGYNEQFF	TGCACCAGCAGCCAAGGGTTTAGCGGGGGGCCCACCGGGGGCTACAATGAGCAGTTCTTC
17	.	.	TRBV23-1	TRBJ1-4	CASSQSKGVRSNEKLFF	TGCGCCAGCAGTCAATCGAAGGGGGTCAGAAGTAATGAAAAACTGTTTTTT
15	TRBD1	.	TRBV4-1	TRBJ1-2	CASSQSKQGIYGYTF	TGCGCCAGCAGCCAGAGTAAACAGGGGATCTATGGCTACACCTTC
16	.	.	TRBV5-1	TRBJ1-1	CASSSGQITMNTEAFF	TGCGCCAGCAGCTCGGGACAAATTACCATGAACACTGAAGCTTTCTTT
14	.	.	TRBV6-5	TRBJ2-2	CASRPGLASGELFF	TGTGCCAGCAGGCCGGGATTAGCGTCCGGGGAGCTGTTTTTT
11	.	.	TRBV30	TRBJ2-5	CAWTAGETQYF	TGTGCCTGGACAGCGGGAGAGACCCAGTACTTC
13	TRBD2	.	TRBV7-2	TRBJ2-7	CASVGLAGYEQYF	TGTGCCAGCGTTGGTCTAGCGGGGTACGAGCAGTACTTC
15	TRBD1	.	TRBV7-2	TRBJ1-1	CASSFHRGSGTEAFF	TGTGCCAGCAGCTTCCACAGGGGCTCGGGCACTGAAGCTTTCTTT
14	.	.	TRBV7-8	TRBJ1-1	CASSLGRLVTEAFF	TGTGCCAGCAGCCTGGGCCGGTTGGTCACTGAAGCTTTCTTT
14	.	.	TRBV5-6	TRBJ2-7	CASSAPGQGYEQYF	TGTGCCAGCAGCGCCCCCGGGCAGGGCTACGAGCAGTACTTC
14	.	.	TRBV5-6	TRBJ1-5	CASSRGGNNQPQHF	TGTGCCAGCTCACGGGGAGGCAACAATCAGCCCCAGCATTTT
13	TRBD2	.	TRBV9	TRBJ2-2	CATRAGGTGELFF	TGTGCCACACGGGCGGGAGGGACCGGGGAGCTGTTTTTT
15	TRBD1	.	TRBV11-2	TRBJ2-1	CASSLRTGSGNEQFF	TGTGCCAGCAGCCTCCGGACAGGGTCAGGGAATGAGCAGTTCTTC
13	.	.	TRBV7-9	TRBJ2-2	CAGQRSNTGELFF	TGTGCCGGTCAGCGGTCAAACACCGGGGAGCTGTTTTTT
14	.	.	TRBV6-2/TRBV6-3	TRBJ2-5	CASSSRRVDETQYF	TGTGCCAGCAGTTCTCGGCGGGTAGACGAGACCCAGTACTTC
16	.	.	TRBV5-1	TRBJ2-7	CASSQSGQGTWNEQYF	TGCGCCAGCAGCCAAAGTGGGCAGGGAACATGGAACGAGCAGTACTTC
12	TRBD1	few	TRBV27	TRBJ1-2	CATSGGGYGYTF	TGTGCCACCTCAGGGGGAGGCTATGGCTACACCTTC
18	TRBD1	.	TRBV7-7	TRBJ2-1	CASSLIPGQGAPYNEQFF	TGTGCCAGCAGTCTTATTCCGGGACAGGGGGCCCCGTACAATGAGCAGTTCTTC
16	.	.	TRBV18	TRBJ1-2	CASSPRLAAAGYGYTF	TGTGCCAGCTCACCACGTCTTGCGGCGGCAGGGTATGGCTACACCTTC
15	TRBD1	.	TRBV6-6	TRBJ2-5	CASRGTGGALETQYF	TGTGCCAGCAGAGGGACAGGGGGCGCGTTAGAGACCCAGTACTTC
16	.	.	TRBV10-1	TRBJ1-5	CASSDSALYSNQPQHF	TGCGCCAGCAGTGACAGCGCCTTATATAGCAATCAGCCCCAGCATTTT
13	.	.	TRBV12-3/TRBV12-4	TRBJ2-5	CASSTRGQETQYF	TGTGCCAGCAGTACCAGAGGCCAAGAGACCCAGTACTTC
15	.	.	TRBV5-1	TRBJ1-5	CASSLGPGGNQPQHF	TGCGCCAGCAGCTTAGGGCCGGGGGGTAATCAGCCCCAGCATTTT
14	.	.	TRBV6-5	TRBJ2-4	CASSRWRGKNIQYF	TGTGCCAGCAGCCGATGGCGGGGCAAAAACATTCAGTACTTC
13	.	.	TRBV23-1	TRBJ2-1	CASSLGPYNEQFF	TGCGCCAGCAGTCTTGGGCCTTACAATGAGCAGTTCTTC
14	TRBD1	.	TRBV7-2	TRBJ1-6	CASSLLRDSLSLHF	TGTGCCAGCAGCTTATTGCGGGACAGTCTTTCCCTCCACTTT
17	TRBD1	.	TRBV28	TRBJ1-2	CASRRYDRGRFGYGYTF	TGTGCCAGCAGGCGATACGACAGGGGGCGCTTCGGCTATGGCTACACCTTC
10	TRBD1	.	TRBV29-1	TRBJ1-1	CSVETGRAFF	TGCAGCGTTGAGACAGGGCGAGCTTTCTTT
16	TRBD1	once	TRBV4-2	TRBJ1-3	CASSHPLTGAGNTIYF	TGTGCCAGCAGCCACCCATTGACAGGGGCTGGAAACACCATATATTTT
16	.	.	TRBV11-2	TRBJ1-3	CASSFHTGTSGNTIYF	TGTGCCAGCAGCTTCCATACAGGGACCTCTGGAAACACCATATATTTT
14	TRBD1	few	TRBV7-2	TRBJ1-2	CASSSQTGAFSYTF	TGTGCCAGCAGCTCCCAGACAGGGGCTTTTAGCTACACCTTC
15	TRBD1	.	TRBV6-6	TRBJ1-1	CASSYSKTGQAAAFF	TGTGCCAGCAGTTACTCGAAAACTGGACAGGCTGCCGCTTTCTTT
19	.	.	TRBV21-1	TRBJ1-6	CASSKNSRAEALYNSPLHF	TGTGCCAGCAGCAAGAATTCCCGTGCAGAGGCCCTTTATAATTCACCCCTCCACTTT
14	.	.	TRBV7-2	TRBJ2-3	CASSYIAWTDTQYF	TGTGCCAGCAGCTACATAGCCTGGACAGATACGCAGTATTTT
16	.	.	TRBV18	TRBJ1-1	CASSPQGGTASTEAFF	TGTGCCAGCTCACCTCAGGGTGGAACCGCGAGCACTGAAGCTTTCTTT
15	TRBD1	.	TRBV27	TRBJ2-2	CASSRDRADTGELFF	TGTGCCAGCAGTCGGGACAGGGCGGACACCGGGGAGCTGTTTTTT
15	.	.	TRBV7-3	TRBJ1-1	CASSLRRGGNTEAFF	TGTGCCAGCAGCTTACGGAGGGGCGGTAACACTGAAGCTTTCTTT
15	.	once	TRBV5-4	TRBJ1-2	CASSAGGSATYGYTF	TGTGCCAGCAGCGCGGGGGGGTCGGCAACTTATGGCTACACCTTC